The T cell receptor (beta chain) described here comes from a study of T cell responses to AZD1222 COVID-19 vaccine. Produced via immunoSEQ multiplex PCR; TCRdb's table is partial and in-frame only. The table shows some 110,000 clones, with more than 70% occurring only once. Whole-study findings and limits: Unmutated variant regions reportedly attract nearly half of all spike-specific TCRs. CD4 TCRs associated with vaccination spanned spike, dominating at 160-218 and 743-854.

V lost 0 bases and J lost 5, with 8 bases in between. The CDR3 covers 13 residues. CDR1 and CDR2 from the germline V gene are SGHRS and YFSETQ. As regards this clone: What it binds is not known. This same CDR3 is encoded by further DNA sequences in the sample.

The TCR was taken from an adult in good health. The sequencing here drew on peripheral blood, taken on day 0 of AZD1222 vaccination. J is TRBJ2-5 and V is TRBV5-1, with a tentative D call TRBD2 (5 bases). CDR3 bases: TGCGCCAGCAGCTTGGGAGGGTTGGAGACCCAGTACTTC. It encodes CASSLGGLETQYF. Together with reference TRBV5-1 and TRBJ2-5, the CDR3 gives the full variable domain: KAGVTQTPRYLIKTRGQQVTLSCSPISGHRSVSWYQQTPGQGLQFLFEYFSETQRNKGNFPGRFSGRQFSNSRSEMNVSTLELGDSALYLCASSLGGLETQYFGPGTRLLVL.